This TCR beta chain was found in a study of CD4 T cells in relation to SARS-CoV-2 and coronaviruses. About the study: PBMCs were cultured with antigen for about eleven days before TCR beta sequencing. Study observations and caveats: In roughly 61% of donors, memory CD4+ clonotypes crossrecognized SARS-CoV-2 and at least one common cold coronavirus spike.

With respect to this clone: Its antigen is not identified.

Some clones are missing from TCRdb's copy, which holds only in-frame ones; the method was immunoSEQ multiplex PCR. The sample consists of around 25,000 clones, 77% of them appearing once. Germline CDR1 reads SGHNT; CDR2 reads YENEEA. The CDR3 runs to 14 residues. Between the trimmed V and J ends, which lost 6 bases and 5 bases, there was a span of 15 bases. The unexposed donors gave CD4+ T cells in 2011-2018, prior to COVID-19. The cells were cultured for 9 to 11 days before CD4+ T cells were isolated. Unexposed-donor CD4+ T cells were probed with SARS-CoV-2 S/N and four cold-coronavirus spikes, cells permitting. Each well had 2.1 million or so PBMCs in about 5% human AB serum with IL-2.

The genes are TRBV11-3 and TRBJ2-3; D ambiguous. The sequenced material came from CD4+ T cells from PBMCs, cultured in vitro. The TCR comes from a human donor in good health. CDR3 sequence: CASSQSRVIDTQYF. The DNA of the CDR3 is TGTGCCAGCAGTCAGTCAAGGGTTATAGATACGCAGTATTTT.